This entry is about one TCR beta chain. The target antigen is unknown. Replicate PCRs for sorted subsets used around 190 ng DNA; this equaled about 30,000 T cell genomes. Generated by immunoSEQ multiplex PCR, the TCRdb table keeps only in-frame clones and is missing some. The table includes over 2 million clones, 90% to 95% detected once. The CDR3 totals 15 residues. CDR1 is ENHRY and CDR2 is SYGVKD in the germline V gene. Deletions cut 3 bases from V and 4 bases from J, with 10 bases between. These data are taken from a study of shared clonotypes between healthy human individuals. At the level of the study: Each donor's CD8 memory used one plate, CD8 naive two, each CD4 subset three. Findings and caveats of the study: Across a handful of donors, naive CD4 shared roughly 5.1%, naive CD8 approximately 3.5%, memory CD4 2% to 2.5%, memory CD8 about 0.4%. Sampling used blood alone; tissue repertoires probably differ.

The specimen sequenced was naive CD4+ T cells sorted from blood. Stated subset: CD45RA+ positively selected. This chain links TRBV10-3 with TRBJ1-6, with D maybe TRBD1 (5 bases). The source of this sequence is a man between 18 and 29 years old in good health. For the CDR3, the DNA is TGTGCCATCAGTGACGCTTGGGGGTATAATTCACCCCTCCACTTT. It encodes CAISDAWGYNSPLHF.